The clone carrying this TCR beta chain was seen only once. Its target is not known. The sample comes from a study of shared clonotypes between healthy human individuals. Whole-study results and caveats: Represented diversity (both genetic and exposure-history) was limited by the small number of donors.

The CDR3 runs to 17 residues. Germline V gene sequence: CDR1 LGHNA, CDR2 YSLEER. Trimming left V 1 base short and J 2 bases short, with 18 bases between. Researchers divided each subset's genomic DNA evenly across several immunoSEQ plates. Method: immunoSEQ multiplex PCR; TCRdb's copy keeps in-frame clones and lacks some. Counted here are around 1.5 million clones, around 98% occurring once; the ten biggest clones make up less than 0.55%. Those who donated, Caucasian adults without exception, all lived in Nashville, Tennessee. It was into CD45RA+ naive and CD45RA-negative memory subsets that the CD4+ cells were split.

The source is a man aged 25 to 40 in good health. The specimen sequenced was naive CD4+ T cells sorted from blood. Subset noted: CD45RA+ positively selected. The chain carries TRBV4-3 and TRBJ2-7; D assignment may be TRBD1 or TRBD2 (5 bases each). The CDR3 here is CASSQGFRGDGTYEQYF. CDR3 coding DNA: TGCGCCAGCAGCCAAGGTTTTAGAGGGGACGGGACCTACGAGCAGTACTTC.